Each of the 13 T cell receptor beta chains below was sequenced from the same sample in a study of PD-1 blockade in mismatch repair-deficient tumors. The method was immunoSEQ multiplex PCR; TCRdb's version includes in-frame clones alone and lacks a portion of them. The data contain 77,000 or so clones, approximately 81% of them singletons. The material sequenced was peripheral blood, taken 44 weeks after starting pembrolizumab. The receptors were gathered from an adult with mismatch repair-deficient cancer.

This rearrangement joins TRBV15 to TRBJ2-1; 7 nucleotides agree with TRBD1. The J segment lost 9 bases and the V segment lost 7 bases, leaving 12 bases of the junction unmatched. Per germline, CDR1 LNHNV and CDR2 YYDKDF (reference sequence). There are 14 residues in the CDR3. CDR3 sequence (DNA): TGTGCCACCAACAGGGGCGGTAGTGGGGTTGAGCAGTTCTTC. Amino acids: CATNRGGSGVEQFF.

The rearrangement uses TRBV12-5 and TRBJ2-1; the match to TRBD2 covers 8 bases. CDR3 length: 19 residues. The germline V gene has CDR1 LGHNT and CDR2 FRNRAP. The J segment lost 1 base and the V segment lost 2 bases, leaving 13 bases of the junction unmatched. This CDR3 is CASGLPQEGLVRSYNEQFF. CDR3 in DNA: TGTGCTAGTGGTTTGCCCCAGGAGGGACTAGTGAGGTCCTACAATGAGCAGTTCTTC.

The chain carries TRBV11-3 and TRBJ2-3, with TRBD2 as a possible D gene (5 bases). V lost 5 bases and J 3 bases, leaving 9 bases between the germline ends. The CDR3 loop spans 13 amino acids. The germline CDR1 and CDR2 sequences are SGHNT and YENEEA. The CDR3 sequence: CASSHRGTDTQYF. The CDR3 DNA is TGTGCCAGCAGCCATCGGGGAACAGATACGCAGTATTTT.

The chain combines TRBV6-5 with TRBJ1-1, with D unresolved. CDR3 size: 15 residues. Per germline, CDR1 MNHEY and CDR2 SVGAGI. Trimming pared 0 bases from V and 1 base from J, leaving 9 bases between. The CDR3 coding sequence is TGTGCCAGCAGTTACTCAACGACGGGGAACACTGAAGCTTTCTTT. It is translated as CASSYSTTGNTEAFF.

The chain has TRBV11-3 and TRBJ1-1; 9 positions match TRBD1. The trim removed 5 bases at V and 5 bases at J, leaving 12 bases unmatched. Germline-derived CDR1 and CDR2 are SGHNT and YENEEA. This CDR3 has 16 residues. The CDR3 reads CASSQDGQGYQTEAFF. DNA for the CDR3: TGTGCCAGCAGCCAAGATGGACAGGGGTATCAAACTGAAGCTTTCTTT.

This clone occurred a few times. The J gene is TRBJ1-2, the V gene TRBV7-9, with 8 nucleotides matching TRBD1. Germline V CDR1 and CDR2: SEHNR, FQNEAQ (reference sequence). CDR3 length equals 14 residues. Trimming took 7 bases from V and 3 from J; bases not matched to a gene: 7. As DNA, the CDR3 is TGTGCCAGCATCCAGGGGGCGGGGTACTATGGCTACACCTTC. Amino acids: CASIQGAGYYGYTF.

This clone was picked up a small number of times. This chain connects TRBV5-4 to TRBJ2-2; D might be TRBD1 or TRBD2, each matching 5 bases. The V end was cut by 4 bases, the J end by 6 bases, with 19 bases between. Germline CDR1 SGHNT, CDR2 YYREEE (reference sequence). The CDR3 contains 16 residues. CDR3: CASSRRSGRAAGELFF. The CDR3 nucleotides read TGTGCCAGCAGCCGAAGATCGGGACGTGCTGCCGGGGAGCTGTTTTTT. The full variable domain, rest sourced from reference TRBV5-4 and TRBJ2-2, is ETGVTQSPTHLIKTRGQQVTLRCSSQSGHNTVSWYQQALGQGPQFIFQYYREEENGRGNFPPRFSGLQFPNYSSELNVNALELDDSALYLCASSRRSGRAAGELFFGEGSRLTVL.

CDR3 nucleotide sequence: TGTGCCAGCAGCTTAAGCTATGAGCGGGGGATCTACGAGCAGTACTTC. Translated: CASSLSYERGIYEQYF. V gene TRBV11-3 combines with J gene TRBJ2-7; 8 bases are a match to TRBD2. CDR1 and CDR2 from the germline V gene are SGHNT and YENEEA. Trimming took 2 bases from V and 3 from J; bases not matched to a gene: 9. The length of the CDR3 is 16 residues.

The V and J genes are TRBV19 and TRBJ2-1; 11 nucleotides line up with TRBD2. The CDR3 totals 19 residues. The V and J ends lost 5 bases and 6 bases, in that order; junction bases with no gene match: 18. Germline V gene data show CDR1 as LNHDA and CDR2 as SQIVND (reference sequence). For the CDR3, the DNA is TGTGCCAGTAGTTCAAGGGCCCCCGGGGCTAGCGGGGGGTTCAATGAGCAGTTCTTC. Protein sequence: CASSSRAPGASGGFNEQFF.

The V gene is TRBV18, the J gene TRBJ1-4; TRBD1 is a possible D gene (6 bases). The CDR3 spans 13 residues. Germline loops: CDR1 KGHSH, CDR2 LQKENI. The V end lost 6 bases, the J end lost 8 bases, and 13 bases lay between the germline ends. Here the CDR3 DNA reads TGTGCCAGCTCCAAGGGGGTGACGGAAAAACTGTTTTTT. Its translation: CASSKGVTEKLFF. The full variable domain, in which reference TRBV18 and TRBJ1-4 provide the parts outside the CDR3, is NAGVMQNPRHLVRRRGQEARLRCSPMKGHSHVYWYRQLPEEGLKFMVYLQKENIIDESGMPKERFSAEFPKEGPSILRIQQVVRGDSAAYFCASSKGVTEKLFFGSGTQLSVL.

The gene calls are TRBV29-1 and TRBJ2-7; TRBD1 matches at 9 bases. The CDR3 runs 12 residues. Germline V gene lookup returns CDR1 SQVTM and CDR2 ANQGSEA. The CDR3 coding sequence is TGCAGGGAGGACAGGGGACCGTACGAGCAGTACTTC. Residues: CREDRGPYEQYF.

This chain joins TRBV10-3 and TRBJ2-7; possibly TRBD1 or TRBD2 for D (5 bases each). From germline, CDR1 is ENHRY and CDR2 SYGVKD. Trimming took 1 base from V and 4 from J, leaving 11 bases between them. The CDR3 totals 14 residues. Here the CDR3 DNA reads TGTGCCATCAGTGAGTACAGGACTGATTACGAGCAGTACTTC. It specifies CAISEYRTDYEQYF.

In its sample, this clone was seen once. The chain recombines TRBV6-1 with TRBJ1-2; D might be TRBD1 (6 bases). Between the trimmed V and J ends, which lost 4 bases and 8 bases, there was a span of 23 bases. This CDR3 has 16 residues. Germline CDR1 and CDR2: MNHNS and SASEGT. In DNA, the CDR3 is TGTGCCAGCAGTGGGGATCGGACAGTCCGCCTGGGGGGCTACACCTTC. This gives the protein CASSGDRTVRLGGYTF.